These 10 T cell receptor beta chains share one sample of origin, sequenced in a study of shared clonotypes between healthy human individuals. Method: immunoSEQ multiplex PCR; TCRdb's copy keeps in-frame clones and lacks some. The data show roughly 2.2 million clones, 85% to 95% seen once. What was sequenced was naive CD4+ T cells from PBMCs. Subset defined: CD45RA+ positively selected. The receptors come from a man aged 18 to 29 in good health. Some clones in this sample may be carry-over from other donors' samples.

The chain uses TRBV5-4 and TRBJ2-4, with D unclear. The germline gives CDR1 SGHNT, CDR2 YYREEE (reference sequence). The V gene lost 1 base and the J gene lost 7 bases, with 12 bases spanning the gap. There are 14 residues in the CDR3. The CDR3 coding sequence is TGTGCCAGCAGCTTGTGGGATTTGGGGAACATTCAGTACTTC. Translated, it gives CASSLWDLGNIQYF.

This chain connects TRBV28 to TRBJ1-1, with D perhaps TRBD1 (5 bases). Germline lookup yields CDR1 MDHEN and CDR2 SYDVKM. This CDR3 region has 16 residues. The ends were cut back, 6 bases at V and 4 bases at J, with 21 bases in the middle. DNA for the CDR3: TGTGCCAGCAGCTCGCGGGCGGGGGTAGCGTCCACTGAAGCTTTCTTT. Amino acid sequence: CASSSRAGVASTEAFF.

V usage is TRBV6-6 and J usage is TRBJ2-2; D is perhaps TRBD2 (5 bases). CDR3 length: 15 residues. Trimming stripped 2 bases from V and 4 bases from J, with 11 bases between. Germline CDR1 and CDR2: MNHNY and SVGAGI (reference sequence). The chain's CDR3 is CASSYRTDSTGELFF. The CDR3 region has the DNA TGTGCCAGCAGTTACCGGACGGACTCCACCGGGGAGCTGTTTTTT.

The rearrangement uses TRBV11-2 and TRBJ2-6; D uncertain. CDR3 length: 17 residues. Germline V gene data show CDR1 as SGHAT and CDR2 as FQNNGV. Trimming removed 0 bases at V and 4 bases at J, with 13 bases between. CDR3 in amino acids: CASSLEGKRAGANVLTF. The CDR3 DNA is TGTGCCAGCAGCTTAGAGGGGAAACGTGCAGGGGCCAACGTCCTGACTTTC.

This clone was seen only once. The same CDR3 is also encoded by other DNA sequences in this sample. The chain couples TRBV7-3 to TRBJ2-5; unclear D gene. V was cut by 1 base and J by 1 base, with 4 bases left in between. The CDR3 totals 13 residues. CDR1 is SGHTA, CDR2 FQGTGA, per germline. The CDR3 nucleotides are TGTGCCAGCAGCTTAAGTCTCCAAGAGACCCAGTACTTC. Translated, it gives CASSLSLQETQYF.

V gene TRBV9 combines with J gene TRBJ2-3, with 7 positions matching TRBD2. V gave up 3 bases and J gave up 6 bases; unmatched junction bases: 7. This CDR3 is built from 14 residues. Germline V gene lookup returns CDR1 SGDLS and CDR2 YYNGEE. The CDR3 bases are TGTGCCAGCAGCGCGGGACTACTGGGGGATACGCAGTATTTT. As protein: CASSAGLLGDTQYF.

The chain is built from TRBV5-6 and TRBJ1-1; 7 bases are shared with TRBD1. V shed 4 bases, J shed 6 bases, and the junction held 9 bases outside the gene matches. Germline V CDR1 and CDR2: SGHDT, YYEEEE. This CDR3 comprises 14 residues. CDR3 coding DNA: TGTGCCAGCAGCCTGACAGGGAAAAGGTCTGAAGCTTTCTTT. This sequence encodes CASSLTGKRSEAFF.

The gene calls are TRBV5-1 and TRBJ2-4, with D perhaps matching TRBD1 or TRBD2 (6 bases each). The CDR3 is made up of 13 amino acids. The V gene's germline CDR1 is SGHRS and CDR2 YFSETQ. Trimming stripped 4 bases from V and 8 bases from J, with 13 bases between. The chain's CDR3 is CASSPKGGYIQYF. The CDR3, as DNA: TGCGCCAGCAGCCCCAAGGGGGGTTACATTCAGTACTTC. The full variable domain, completed using reference TRBV5-1 and TRBJ2-4, is KAGVTQTPRYLIKTRGQQVTLSCSPISGHRSVSWYQQTPGQGLQFLFEYFSETQRNKGNFPGRFSGRQFSNSRSEMNVSTLELGDSALYLCASSPKGGYIQYFGAGTRLSVL.

The chain has TRBV18 and TRBJ2-5; 8 positions match TRBD1. J gave up 4 bases and V 6 bases, and 7 bases lay outside the gene matches. Germline-derived CDR1 and CDR2 are KGHSH and LQKENI. This CDR3 is built from 14 residues. CDR3 in DNA: TGTGCCAGCTCCCCGGGACAGGAGGTAGAGACCCAGTACTTC. This encodes CASSPGQEVETQYF.

The V gene is TRBV6-5, the J gene TRBJ2-5; tentative D call: TRBD2 (5 bases). The germline gives CDR1 MNHEY, CDR2 SVGAGI. Trimming took 7 bases from V and 7 from J, leaving 16 bases between them. The CDR3 sequence is 13 residues long. CDR3 amino acids: CASTNAAGRTQYF. The CDR3 DNA follows: TGTGCCAGCACCAACGCGGCGGGCCGGACCCAGTACTTC.